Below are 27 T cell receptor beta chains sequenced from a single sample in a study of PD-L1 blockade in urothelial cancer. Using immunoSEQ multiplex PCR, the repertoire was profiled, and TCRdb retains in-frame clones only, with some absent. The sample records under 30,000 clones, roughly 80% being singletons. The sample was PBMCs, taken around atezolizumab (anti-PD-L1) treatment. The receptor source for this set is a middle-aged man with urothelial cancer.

For the CDR3, the DNA is TGTGCCAGCAGCCAATGGGACAGCTCTGGCTACACCTTC. The encoded protein is CASSQWDSSGYTF. The V and J genes are TRBV11-2 and TRBJ1-2; 7 bases agree with TRBD1. CDR3 length: 13 residues. Unmatched junction bases numbered 7, after V lost 5 bases and J lost 7 bases. Per the germline V gene, CDR1 is SGHAT and CDR2 is FQNNGV.

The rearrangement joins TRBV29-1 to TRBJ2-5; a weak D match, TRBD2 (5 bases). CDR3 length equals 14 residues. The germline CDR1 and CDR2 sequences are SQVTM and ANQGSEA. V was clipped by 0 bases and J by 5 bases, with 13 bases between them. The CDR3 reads CSVEDAASRETQYF. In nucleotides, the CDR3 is TGCAGCGTTGAAGATGCGGCTAGCCGGGAGACCCAGTACTTC.

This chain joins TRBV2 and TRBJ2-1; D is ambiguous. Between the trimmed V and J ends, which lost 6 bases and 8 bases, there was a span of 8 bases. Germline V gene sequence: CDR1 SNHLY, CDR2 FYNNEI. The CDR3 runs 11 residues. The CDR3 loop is CASSRSDEQFF. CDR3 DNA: TGTGCCAGCAGCAGATCCGATGAGCAGTTCTTC.

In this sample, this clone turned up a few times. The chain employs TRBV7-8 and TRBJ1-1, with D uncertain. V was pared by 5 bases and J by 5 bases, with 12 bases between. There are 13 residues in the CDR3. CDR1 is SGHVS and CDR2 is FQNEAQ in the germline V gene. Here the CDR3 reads CASSKITRTEAFF. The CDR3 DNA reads TGTGCCAGCAGCAAAATCACCAGAACTGAAGCTTTCTTT.

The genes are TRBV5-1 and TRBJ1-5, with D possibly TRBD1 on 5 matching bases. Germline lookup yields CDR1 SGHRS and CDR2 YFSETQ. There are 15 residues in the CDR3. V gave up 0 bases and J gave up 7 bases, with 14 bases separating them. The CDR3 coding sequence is TGCGCCAGCAGCTTGGCCGGGACTTCCGGACAGCCCCAGCATTTT. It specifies CASSLAGTSGQPQHF.

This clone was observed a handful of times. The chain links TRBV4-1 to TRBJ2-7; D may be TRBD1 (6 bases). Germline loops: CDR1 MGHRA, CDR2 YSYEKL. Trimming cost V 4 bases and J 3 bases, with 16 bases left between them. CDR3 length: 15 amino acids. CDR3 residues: CASSLYSDRNYEQYF. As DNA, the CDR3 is TGCGCCAGCAGCCTCTACTCGGACAGAAACTACGAGCAGTACTTC.

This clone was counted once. CDR3 residues: CASSNTRAVYGYTF. The CDR3 DNA is TGTGCCAGCAGTAACACGCGGGCCGTCTATGGCTACACCTTC. The genes are TRBV6-5 and TRBJ1-2, with no clear D. Germline V CDR1 and CDR2: MNHEY, SVGAGI. CDR3 length: 14 residues. V was clipped by 5 bases and J by 4 bases, with 14 bases between them.

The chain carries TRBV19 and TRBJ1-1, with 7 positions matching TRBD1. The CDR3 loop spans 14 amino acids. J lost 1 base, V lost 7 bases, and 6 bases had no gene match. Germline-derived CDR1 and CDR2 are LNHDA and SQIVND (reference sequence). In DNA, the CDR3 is TGTGCCAGTAATCTACAGGGGAAGAACACTGAAGCTTTCTTT. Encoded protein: CASNLQGKNTEAFF.

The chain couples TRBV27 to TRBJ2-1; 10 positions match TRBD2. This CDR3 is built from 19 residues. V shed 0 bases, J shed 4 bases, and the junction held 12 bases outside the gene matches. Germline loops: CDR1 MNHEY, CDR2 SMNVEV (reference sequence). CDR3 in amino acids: CASSLSWVRGLAPYNEQFF. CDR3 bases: TGTGCCAGCAGTTTATCGTGGGTCCGGGGACTAGCGCCATACAATGAGCAGTTCTTC.

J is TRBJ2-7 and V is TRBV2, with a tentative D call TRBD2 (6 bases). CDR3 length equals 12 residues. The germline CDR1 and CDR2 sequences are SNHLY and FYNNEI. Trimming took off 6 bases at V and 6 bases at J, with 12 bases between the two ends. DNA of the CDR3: TGTGCCAGCAGGCGACTAGTTGCCGAGCAGTACGTC. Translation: CASRRLVAEQYV.

The CDR3 region is CASSIPTGNYGYTF. The CDR3, as DNA: TGTGCCAGTAGTATACCTACAGGGAACTATGGCTACACCTTC. This chain connects TRBV19 to TRBJ1-2; possible D gene TRBD1, 6 bases. Trimming left V 2 bases short and J 2 bases short, with 9 bases between. The CDR3 covers 14 residues. Germline lookup yields CDR1 LNHDA and CDR2 SQIVND (reference sequence).

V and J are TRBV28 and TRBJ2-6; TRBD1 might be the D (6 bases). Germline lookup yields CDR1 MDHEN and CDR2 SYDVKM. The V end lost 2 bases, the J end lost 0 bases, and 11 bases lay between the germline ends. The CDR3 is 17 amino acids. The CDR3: CASSLDRLYSGANVLTF. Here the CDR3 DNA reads TGTGCCAGCAGTTTAGACAGGCTATACTCTGGGGCCAACGTCCTGACTTTC.

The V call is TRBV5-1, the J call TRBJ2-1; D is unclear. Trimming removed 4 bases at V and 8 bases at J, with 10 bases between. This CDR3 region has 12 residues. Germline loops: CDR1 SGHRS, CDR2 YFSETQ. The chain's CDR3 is CASSLLGDEQFF. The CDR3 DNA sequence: TGCGCCAGCAGCCTGCTAGGTGATGAGCAGTTCTTC.

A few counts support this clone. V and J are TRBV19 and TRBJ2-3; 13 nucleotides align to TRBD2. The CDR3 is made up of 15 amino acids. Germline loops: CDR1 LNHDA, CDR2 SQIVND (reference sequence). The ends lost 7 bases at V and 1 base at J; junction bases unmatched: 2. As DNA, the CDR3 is TGTGCCAGTAACGGACTAGCGGGAGGCACAGATACGCAGTATTTT. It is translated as CASNGLAGGTDTQYF.

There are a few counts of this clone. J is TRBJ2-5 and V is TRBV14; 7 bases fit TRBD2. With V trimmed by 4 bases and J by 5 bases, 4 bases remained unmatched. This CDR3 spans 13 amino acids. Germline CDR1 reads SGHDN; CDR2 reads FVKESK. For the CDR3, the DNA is TGTGCCAGCAGCCGTTCGCGGGGGGAGACCCAGTACTTC. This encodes CASSRSRGETQYF. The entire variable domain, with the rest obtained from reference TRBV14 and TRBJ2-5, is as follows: EAGVTQFPSHSVIEKGQTVTLRCDPISGHDNLYWYRRVMGKEIKFLLHFVKESKQDESGMPNNRFLAERTGGTYSTLKVQPAELEDSGVYFCASSRSRGETQYFGPGTRLLVL.

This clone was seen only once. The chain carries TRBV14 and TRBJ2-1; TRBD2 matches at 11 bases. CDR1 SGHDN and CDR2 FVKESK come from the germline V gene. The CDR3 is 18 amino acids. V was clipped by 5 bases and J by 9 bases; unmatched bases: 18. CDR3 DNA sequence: TGTGCCAGCAGCTCCCCTCCCACTAGCGGGAGAAGCTATGGTGAGCAGTTCTTC. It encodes CASSSPPTSGRSYGEQFF. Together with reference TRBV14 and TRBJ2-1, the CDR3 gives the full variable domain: EAGVTQFPSHSVIEKGQTVTLRCDPISGHDNLYWYRRVMGKEIKFLLHFVKESKQDESGMPNNRFLAERTGGTYSTLKVQPAELEDSGVYFCASSSPPTSGRSYGEQFFGPGTRLTVL.

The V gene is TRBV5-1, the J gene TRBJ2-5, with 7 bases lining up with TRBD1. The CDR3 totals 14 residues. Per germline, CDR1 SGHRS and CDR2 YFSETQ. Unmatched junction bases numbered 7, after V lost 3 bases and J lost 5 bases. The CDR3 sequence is CASSWTGRRETQYF. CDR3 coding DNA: TGCGCCAGCAGCTGGACAGGCCGGCGGGAGACCCAGTACTTC.

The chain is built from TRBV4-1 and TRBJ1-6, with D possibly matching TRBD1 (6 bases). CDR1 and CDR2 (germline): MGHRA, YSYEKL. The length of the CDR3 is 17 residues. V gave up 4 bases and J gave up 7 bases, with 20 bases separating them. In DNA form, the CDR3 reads TGCGCCAGCAGCCGATTAAGTCCGGGACACGAAAATTCACCCCTCCACTTT. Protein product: CASSRLSPGHENSPLHF.

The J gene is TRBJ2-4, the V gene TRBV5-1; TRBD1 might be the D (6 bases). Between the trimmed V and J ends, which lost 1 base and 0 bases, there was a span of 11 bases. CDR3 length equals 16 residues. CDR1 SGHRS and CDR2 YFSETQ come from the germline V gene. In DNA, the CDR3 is TGCGCCAGCAGCTTGCAGCAGGGGCTAGCCAAAAACATTCAGTACTTC. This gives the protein CASSLQQGLAKNIQYF.

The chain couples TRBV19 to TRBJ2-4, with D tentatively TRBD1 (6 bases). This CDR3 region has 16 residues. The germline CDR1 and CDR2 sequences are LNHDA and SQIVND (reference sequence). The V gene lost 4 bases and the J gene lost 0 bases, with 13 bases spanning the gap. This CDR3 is CASSKAQGIAKNIQYF. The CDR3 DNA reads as TGTGCCAGTAGTAAGGCGCAGGGGATAGCCAAAAACATTCAGTACTTC.

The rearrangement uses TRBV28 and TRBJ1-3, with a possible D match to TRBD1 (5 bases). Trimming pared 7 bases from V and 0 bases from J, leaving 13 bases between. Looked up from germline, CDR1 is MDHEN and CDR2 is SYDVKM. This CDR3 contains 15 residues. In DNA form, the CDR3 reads TGTGCCAGCACCTGGGGGGGGACCTCTGGAAACACCATATATTTT. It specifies CASTWGGTSGNTIYF.

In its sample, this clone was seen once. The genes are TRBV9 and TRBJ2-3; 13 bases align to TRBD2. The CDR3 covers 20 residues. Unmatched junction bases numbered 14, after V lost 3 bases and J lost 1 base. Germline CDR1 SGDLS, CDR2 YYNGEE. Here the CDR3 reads CASSARLAGGLGFGTDTQYF. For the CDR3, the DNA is TGTGCCAGCAGCGCCAGACTAGCGGGAGGATTGGGGTTCGGCACAGATACGCAGTATTTT. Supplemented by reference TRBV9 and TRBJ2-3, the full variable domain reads DSGVTQTPKHLITATGQRVTLRCSPRSGDLSVYWYQQSLDQGLQFLIQYYNGEERAKGNILERFSAQQFPDLHSELNLSSLELGDSALYFCASSARLAGGLGFGTDTQYFGPGTRLTVL.

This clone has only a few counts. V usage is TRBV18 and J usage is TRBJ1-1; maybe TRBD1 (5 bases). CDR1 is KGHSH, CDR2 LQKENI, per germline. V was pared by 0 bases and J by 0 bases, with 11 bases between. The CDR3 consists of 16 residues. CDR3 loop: CASSPPREGVNTEAFF. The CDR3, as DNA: TGTGCCAGCTCACCACCAAGGGAAGGGGTGAACACTGAAGCTTTCTTT.

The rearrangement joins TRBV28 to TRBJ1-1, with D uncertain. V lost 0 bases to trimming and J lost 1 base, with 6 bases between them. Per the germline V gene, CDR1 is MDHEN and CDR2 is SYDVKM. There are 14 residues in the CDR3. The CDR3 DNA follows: TGTGCCAGCAGTTTATGGGAGGGGAACACTGAAGCTTTCTTT. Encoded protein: CASSLWEGNTEAFF. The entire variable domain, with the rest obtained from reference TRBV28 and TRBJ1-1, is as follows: DVKVTQSSRYLVKRTGEKVFLECVQDMDHENMFWYRQDPGLGLRLIYFSYDVKMKEKGDIPEGYSVSREKKERFSLILESASTNQTSMYLCASSLWEGNTEAFFGQGTRLTVV.

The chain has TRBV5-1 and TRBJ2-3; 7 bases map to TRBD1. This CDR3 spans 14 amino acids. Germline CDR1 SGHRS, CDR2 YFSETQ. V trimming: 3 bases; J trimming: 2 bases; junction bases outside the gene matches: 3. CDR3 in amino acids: CASSWDSFTDTQYF. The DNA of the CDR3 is TGCGCCAGCAGCTGGGACAGCTTCACAGATACGCAGTATTTT.

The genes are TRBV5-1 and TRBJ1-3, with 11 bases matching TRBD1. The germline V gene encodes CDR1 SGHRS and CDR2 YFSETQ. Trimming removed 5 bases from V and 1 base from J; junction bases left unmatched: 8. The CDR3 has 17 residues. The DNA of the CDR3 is TGCGCCAGCAGGGACAGGGGGCTACCCGGTTCTGGAAACACCATATATTTT. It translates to CASRDRGLPGSGNTIYF.

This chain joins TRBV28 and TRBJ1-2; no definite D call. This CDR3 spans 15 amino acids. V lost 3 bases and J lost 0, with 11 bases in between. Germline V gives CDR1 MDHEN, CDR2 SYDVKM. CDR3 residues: CASSFPRSANYGYTF. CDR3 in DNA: TGTGCCAGCAGTTTCCCCAGGTCGGCTAACTATGGCTACACCTTC.